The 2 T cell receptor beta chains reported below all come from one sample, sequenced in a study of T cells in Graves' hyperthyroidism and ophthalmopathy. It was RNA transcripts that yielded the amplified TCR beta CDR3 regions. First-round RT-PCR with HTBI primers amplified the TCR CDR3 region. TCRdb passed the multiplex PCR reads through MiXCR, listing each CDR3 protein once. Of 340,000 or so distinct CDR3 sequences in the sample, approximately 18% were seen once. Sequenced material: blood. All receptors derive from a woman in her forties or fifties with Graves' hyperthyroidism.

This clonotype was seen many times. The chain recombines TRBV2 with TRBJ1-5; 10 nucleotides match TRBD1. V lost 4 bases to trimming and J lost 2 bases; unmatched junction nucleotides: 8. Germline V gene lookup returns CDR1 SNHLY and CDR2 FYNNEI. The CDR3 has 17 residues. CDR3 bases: TGTGCCAGCAGTGTGGGAAAAGGGACAGGGGGCAATCAGCCCCAGCATTTT. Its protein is CASSVGKGTGGNQPQHF.

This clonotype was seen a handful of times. CDR3 sequence (DNA): TGTGCCAGCAGTGCACAGGGTCTCACTGGAAACACCATATATTTT. It encodes CASSAQGLTGNTIYF. The V and J genes are TRBV28 and TRBJ1-3, with D perhaps TRBD1 (6 bases). Germline V lookup: CDR1 MDHEN, CDR2 SYDVKM. This CDR3 is built from 15 residues. Trimming pared 5 bases from V and 2 bases from J, leaving 13 bases between.